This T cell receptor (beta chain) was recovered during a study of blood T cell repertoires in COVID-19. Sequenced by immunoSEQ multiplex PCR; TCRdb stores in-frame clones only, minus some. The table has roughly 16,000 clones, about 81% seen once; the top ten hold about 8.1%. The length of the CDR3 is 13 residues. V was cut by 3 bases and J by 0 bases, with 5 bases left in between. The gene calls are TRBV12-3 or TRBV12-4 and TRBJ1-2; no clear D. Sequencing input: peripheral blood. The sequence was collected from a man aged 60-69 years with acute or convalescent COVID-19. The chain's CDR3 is CASSFGPNYGYTF. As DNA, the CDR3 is TGTGCCAGCAGTTTTGGGCCTAACTATGGCTACACCTTC.